The entry that follows covers one T cell receptor beta chain sequence. Its recognized antigen is unknown. It has no much larger one-base neighbor in the sample; base qualities were not kept. Read against the paper, the sample's time point label means: progressive disease on ibrutinib. For TCR beta library preparation, roughly 2 micrograms of genomic DNA were extracted from the cryopreserved PBMCs. Longitudinal blood samples from CLL patients receiving ibrutinib monotherapy were subjected to high-throughput TCR beta sequencing. The patients took part in an open-label, single-center phase 2 trial of ibrutinib monotherapy. The data were taken from a study of cytotoxic CD8 clonotypes in ibrutinib-treated CLL (dated by TCRdb to the early 2020s). Some background on the complete study: The cohort included around 15 treatment-naive and some 10 relapsed/refractory patients; around 18 were IGHV unmutated. Cryopreserved peripheral blood mononuclear cells were collected at three points: before therapy, at response, and at either sustained remission or disease progression. Responses were partial in around 25 patients and complete in 2; after median approximately 67 months follow-up, about 14 stayed in remission and 12 progressed. The response samples were drawn at a median of 12 months into treatment, with a range of roughly 6 to 36 months. Patients were still on ibrutinib when every remission and progressive disease sample was collected. Of the approximately 86 people in the trial, about two dozen had longitudinal samples available. Samples averaged roughly 260,000 productive templates and about 94,000 productive rearrangements.

The CDR3 spans 13 residues, from the cysteine through the phenylalanine. Only CDR3 DNA remains: 39 bases, in frame from the first base. The V end loses 2 bases and the J end loses 4 bases, and a stretch of 6 bases separates them. The germline V gene sets CDR1 to MGHRA and CDR2 to YSYEKL. Here is what the overall study found, with its caveats: Clonality rose at ibrutinib response, remained stable during sustained remission, and dropped back toward baseline at progression. Public clonotypes were rare and either shrank or stayed stable during treatment, and the rise in clonality at ibrutinib response reflected expansion of private clonotypes. Lymph node repertoires were not examined, and the timing of sampling was not matched between patients in sustained remission and those whose disease progressed. Baseline clonality exceeded that of age-matched healthy donors and correlated strongly with circulating CD8+ T-cell counts.

A MiSeq instrument was used for deep resolution sequencing, which targeted depths ranging from 1 in 1 million up to 1 in 200,000 T cells, with coverage averaging 10x for each clonotype. TCR beta libraries were generated with the immunoSEQ hsTCRB Kit. The authors processed their data as follows. The data were analyzed with ImmunoSEQ Analyzer and ImmunoSEQ Data Assistant, and V, D and J gene assignments followed IMGT definitions. Clonality, which ranges from 0 to 1, was calculated as one minus the normalized Shannon entropy of productive rearrangement frequencies. Only overrepresented clonotypes making up at least 0.05% of the repertoire of each patient were included in the public clonotype analysis. Some twelve repertoires from age-matched healthy donors, obtained from immuneACCESS, served as clonality controls. Sourced from immuneACCESS, this table was stored by TCRdb with only in-frame sequences that have V and J called. A share of the clones is absent; for the studies checked, an unresolved V gene accounts for under half, and the remainder has no known explanation. V and J calls and clone size are as listed in that table; D and trimming were resolved from the DNA. This sample comprises roughly 40,000 clones, 68% of them detected only once. More than 6% of the sample rests with the top ten.

The TCR was taken from a human donor with chronic lymphocytic leukemia. Sequencing used PBMCs, obtained at disease progression, from a patient treated with ibrutinib. The V gene is TRBV4-1 and the J gene is TRBJ1-5, with no reliable assignment of the D segment. For the CDR3, the sequence is CASSQLQNQPQHF. The nucleotide sequence is given as TGCGCCAGCAGCCAACTCCAAAATCAGCCCCAGCATTTT.